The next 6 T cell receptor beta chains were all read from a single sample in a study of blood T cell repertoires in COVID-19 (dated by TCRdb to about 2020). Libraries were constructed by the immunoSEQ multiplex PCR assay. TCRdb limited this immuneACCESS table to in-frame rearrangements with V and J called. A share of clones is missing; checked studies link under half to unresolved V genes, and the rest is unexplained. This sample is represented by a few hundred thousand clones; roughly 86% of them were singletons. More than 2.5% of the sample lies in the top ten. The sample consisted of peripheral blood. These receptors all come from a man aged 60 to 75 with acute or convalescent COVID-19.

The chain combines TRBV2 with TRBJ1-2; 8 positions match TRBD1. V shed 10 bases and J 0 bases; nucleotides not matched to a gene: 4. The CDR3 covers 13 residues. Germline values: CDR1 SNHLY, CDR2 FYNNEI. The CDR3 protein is CATGQGANYGYTF. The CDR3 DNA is TGTGCCACAGGACAGGGAGCTAACTATGGCTACACCTTC.

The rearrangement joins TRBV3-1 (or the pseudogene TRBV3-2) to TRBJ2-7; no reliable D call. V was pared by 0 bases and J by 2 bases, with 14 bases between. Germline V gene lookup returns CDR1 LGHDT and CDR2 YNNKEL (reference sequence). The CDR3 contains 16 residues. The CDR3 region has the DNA TGTGCCAGCAGCCAAGATCTGGCAGTGATTACCTACGAGCAGTACTTC. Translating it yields CASSQDLAVITYEQYF.

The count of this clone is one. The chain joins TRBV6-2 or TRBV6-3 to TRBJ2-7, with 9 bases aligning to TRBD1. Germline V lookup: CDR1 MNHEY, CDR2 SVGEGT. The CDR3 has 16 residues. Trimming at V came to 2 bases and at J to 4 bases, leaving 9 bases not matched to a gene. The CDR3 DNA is TGTGCCAGCAGTTACGCCGGGACAGGGTTTGGGTACGAGCAGTACTTC. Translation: CASSYAGTGFGYEQYF.

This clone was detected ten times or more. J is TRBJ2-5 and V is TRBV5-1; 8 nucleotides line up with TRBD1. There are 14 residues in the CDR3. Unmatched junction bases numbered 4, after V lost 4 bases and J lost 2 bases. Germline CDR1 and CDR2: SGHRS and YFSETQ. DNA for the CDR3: TGCGCCAGCAGCCTCCGGACAGGGCAAGAGACCCAGTACTTC. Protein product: CASSLRTGQETQYF.

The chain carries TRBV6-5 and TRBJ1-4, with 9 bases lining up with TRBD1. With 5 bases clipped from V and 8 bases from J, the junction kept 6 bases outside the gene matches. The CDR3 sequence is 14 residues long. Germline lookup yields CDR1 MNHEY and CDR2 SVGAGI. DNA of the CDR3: TGTGCCAGCAGTACGACAGGGGGTCGGGAAAAACTGTTTTTT. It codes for CASSTTGGREKLFF.

CDR3 sequence reads: CASSQDLAGWELFF. The CDR3 nucleotides read TGTGCCAGCAGCCAAGATCTTGCAGGGTGGGAGCTGTTTTTT. The chain combines TRBV14 with TRBJ2-2; tentatively, D is TRBD1 (5 bases). This CDR3 spans 14 amino acids. The germline V and J ends were trimmed by 0 bases and 9 bases, with 11 bases remaining between them. Germline CDR1 SGHDN, CDR2 FVKESK.